The 29 T cell receptor beta chains below all came from one sample that was sequenced in a study of T-cell reconstitution after alpha-beta-depleted transplantation in children. Unique molecular identifiers featured in how the TCRbeta library was prepared. TCRdb re-derived calls from the PCR reads in MiXCR, one entry per CDR3 protein. The top ten clones hold roughly 30% of a sample with about 980,000 distinct CDR3 sequences, about 29% of them seen once. The source material was PBMCs, mostly from graft donor cells, sampled 360 days after TCRalphabeta/CD19-depleted stem cell transplant. The receptors were gathered from a boy under two years old who had a stem cell transplant for SCID, so the T cells may come from the graft donor.

This clonotype has only a few counts. The chain combines TRBV2 with TRBJ2-3; 7 bases are shared with TRBD2. The CDR3 loop spans 16 amino acids. The J segment lost 3 bases and the V segment lost 4 bases, leaving 10 bases of the junction unmatched. Germline V gene sequence: CDR1 SNHLY, CDR2 FYNNEI. For the CDR3, the DNA is TGTGCCAGCAGTGTGGTTAGCGGGCTTTCGACAGATACGCAGTATTTT. As protein: CASSVVSGLSTDTQYF.

This clonotype was seen a few times. The V gene is TRBV5-1, the J gene TRBJ2-7, with a possible D match to TRBD1 (6 bases). The germline gives CDR1 SGHRS, CDR2 YFSETQ. Trimming removed 7 bases at V and 2 bases at J, with 16 bases between. The CDR3 runs to 14 residues. CDR3 nucleotide sequence: TGCGCCAGCGGGCTCGCAGGGGCCCCCTACGAGCAGTACTTC. Translation: CASGLAGAPYEQYF.

This clonotype turned up a few times. The chain is built from TRBV6-1 and TRBJ1-2; TRBD1 aligns across 7 bases. The V gene's germline CDR1 is MNHNS and CDR2 SASEGT. The ends lost 6 bases at V and 8 bases at J; junction bases unmatched: 12. The CDR3 has 14 residues. The CDR3: CASRRQGRAEGYTF. DNA of the CDR3: TGTGCCAGCAGGAGACAGGGTAGGGCGGAGGGCTACACCTTC.

This chain joins TRBV10-3 and TRBJ2-2; D is perhaps TRBD1 (6 bases). Trimming took 0 bases from V and 5 from J, leaving 13 bases between them. This CDR3 is built from 16 residues. Per the germline V gene, CDR1 is ENHRY and CDR2 is SYGVKD. The CDR3 region has the DNA TGTGCCATCAGTGAGTCGGGACACTATGGGACCGGGGAGCTGTTTTTT. It translates to CAISESGHYGTGELFF.

The V and J genes are TRBV18 and TRBJ2-1; TRBD2 is a possible D gene (6 bases). Germline values: CDR1 KGHSH, CDR2 LQKENI. V shed 4 bases and J shed 3 bases, with 10 bases lying between them. The CDR3 has 14 amino acids. Written as DNA, the CDR3 is TGTGCCAGCTCACGATCGGGGGTCTACAATGAGCAGTTCTTC. Its protein product is CASSRSGVYNEQFF.

This clonotype showed up just a few times. This chain joins TRBV9 and TRBJ2-2; D gene ambiguous. The CDR3 is 12 amino acids. With 1 base removed from V and 7 bases from J, the gap between germline ends came to 5 bases. CDR1 and CDR2 (germline): SGDLS, YYNGEE. CDR3 bases: TGTGCCAGCAGCGTATTAGGCGGGGAGCTGTTTTTT. It translates to CASSVLGGELFF.

This rearrangement joins TRBV7-2 to TRBJ2-7; the D is unclear. The length of the CDR3 is 16 residues. V lost 1 base to trimming and J lost 2 bases, with 15 bases between them. CDR1 is SGHTA and CDR2 is FQGNSA in the germline V gene. CDR3 DNA: TGTGCCAGCAGCTTAGTTCGCAGGCGGCGTCCCTACGAGCAGTACTTC. Protein product: CASSLVRRRRPYEQYF.

The gene calls are TRBV10-3 and TRBJ2-2, with D perhaps matching TRBD2 (5 bases). CDR1 is ENHRY, CDR2 SYGVKD, per germline. With 5 bases removed from V and 5 bases from J, the gap between germline ends came to 15 bases. This CDR3 has 15 residues. The CDR3: CAISLRGPQTGELFF. The CDR3 DNA reads TGTGCCATCAGTCTGCGAGGGCCCCAGACCGGGGAGCTGTTTTTT.

This clonotype was recorded a few times. V is TRBV10-3 and J is TRBJ2-7; 10 bases line up with TRBD2. The CDR3 extends over 14 amino acids. Germline lookup yields CDR1 ENHRY and CDR2 SYGVKD. J gave up 0 bases and V 6 bases, and 2 bases lay outside the gene matches. CDR3 sequence: CAISLAGGSYEQYF. CDR3 sequence (DNA): TGTGCCATCAGCTTAGCGGGGGGCTCCTACGAGCAGTACTTC.

The chain recombines TRBV25-1 with TRBJ1-2, with D perhaps matching TRBD1 (6 bases). Germline V gene sequence: CDR1 MGHDK, CDR2 SYGVNS. Trimming removed 1 base at V and 7 bases at J, with 10 bases between. The CDR3 totals 13 residues. CDR3 sequence reads: CASSESGAVGYTF. CDR3 DNA: TGTGCCAGCAGTGAATCGGGGGCCGTTGGCTACACCTTC.

The chain employs TRBV5-6 and TRBJ1-1; D is unresolved. Trimming pared 4 bases from V and 7 bases from J, leaving 20 bases between. This CDR3 region has 15 residues. The V gene's germline CDR1 is SGHDT and CDR2 YYEEEE. The CDR3 sequence is CASSTMVARLGEAFF. In DNA form, the CDR3 reads TGTGCCAGCAGCACCATGGTAGCAAGGCTGGGTGAAGCTTTCTTT.

CDR3 amino acids: CASSQRLAGDSYEQYF. CDR3 sequence (DNA): TGCGCCAGCAGCCAAAGACTAGCGGGGGATTCCTACGAGCAGTACTTC. This chain links TRBV4-1 with TRBJ2-7; 12 nucleotides agree with TRBD2. V shed 2 bases, J shed 1 base, and the junction held 3 bases outside the gene matches. This CDR3 contains 16 residues. Germline CDR1 is MGHRA and CDR2 is YSYEKL.

The table lists this clonotype with a few counts. This chain links TRBV3-1 with TRBJ2-7, with a tentative D call TRBD2 (6 bases). The CDR3 spans 15 residues. The V end was cut by 0 bases, the J end by 5 bases, with 14 bases between. The V gene's germline CDR1 is LGHDT and CDR2 YNNKEL (reference sequence). CDR3 DNA sequence: TGTGCCAGCAGCCAAGATTCGGGGGACGGGAACGAGCAGTACTTC. It encodes CASSQDSGDGNEQYF.

This clonotype was seen only a few times. CDR3 nucleotides: TGTGCCAGCAGTCCCGGCCAGGGAAGGGCTTTCTTT. This encodes CASSPGQGRAFF. V usage is TRBV6-5 and J usage is TRBJ1-1, with D possibly matching TRBD1 (5 bases). This CDR3 is 12 amino acids long. Germline V gene data show CDR1 as MNHEY and CDR2 as SVGAGI. V lost 5 bases to trimming and J lost 11 bases, with 15 bases between them.

This clonotype came up a few times. The chain has TRBV20-1 and TRBJ2-5; TRBD2 is a possible D gene (5 bases). V was trimmed by 4 bases and J by 2 bases, leaving 8 bases between them. The CDR3 covers 12 residues. CDR1 DFQATT and CDR2 SNEGSKA come from the germline V gene (reference sequence). The CDR3 spells CSANRDQETQYF. The CDR3 coding sequence is TGCAGTGCTAACCGGGATCAAGAGACCCAGTACTTC.

The chain links TRBV29-1 to TRBJ2-1; 10 bases fit TRBD1. Losses at the gene ends were 6 bases for V and 4 bases for J; bases not matched to a gene: 6. In germline, CDR1 is SQVTM, CDR2 ANQGSEA. CDR3 size: 14 residues. CDR3 in amino acids: CSVRDRGKYNEQFF. In DNA, the CDR3 is TGCAGCGTCAGGGACAGGGGTAAATACAATGAGCAGTTCTTC.

This clonotype was recorded a few times. The rearrangement uses TRBV14 and TRBJ2-7; no firm D call. Germline V gives CDR1 SGHDN, CDR2 FVKESK. Trimming shortened V by 2 bases and J by 4 bases, and 9 bases separated the two germline ends. The CDR3 totals 13 residues. The CDR3 DNA is TGTGCCAGCAGCCAAACGGAGCCTTACGAGCAGTACTTC. It codes for CASSQTEPYEQYF.

A few counts support this clonotype. V and J are TRBV7-9 and TRBJ2-5, with 10 bases matching TRBD1. Germline-derived CDR1 and CDR2 are SEHNR and FQNEAQ (reference sequence). V was pared by 5 bases and J by 5 bases, with 11 bases of the junction left unmatched. The length of the CDR3 is 16 residues. The CDR3 loop is CASSVTLPGQGETQYF. The DNA of the CDR3 is TGTGCCAGCAGCGTTACTTTGCCGGGACAGGGGGAGACCCAGTACTTC. Full variable domain (rest looked up from reference TRBV7-9 and TRBJ2-5): DTGVSQNPRHKITKRGQNVTFRCDPISEHNRLYWYRQTLGQGPEFLTYFQNEAQLEKSRLLSDRFSAERPKGSFSTLEIQRTEQGDSAMYLCASSVTLPGQGETQYFGPGTRLLVL.

The J gene is TRBJ2-7, the V gene TRBV6-1; tentative D call: TRBD2 (6 bases). V was cut by 5 bases and J by 7 bases, with 18 bases left in between. The CDR3 is 14 residues long. Germline CDR1 MNHNS, CDR2 SASEGT. For the CDR3, the DNA is TGTGCCAGCAGTCCGGGACTGTTTCCTCTAGAGCAGTACTTC. Translation: CASSPGLFPLEQYF.

Only a few counts were recorded for this clonotype. The V call is TRBV2, the J call TRBJ2-5; D gene uncertain. The CDR3 length is 11 residues. Trimming shortened V by 4 bases and J by 7 bases, and 7 bases separated the two germline ends. Germline V gives CDR1 SNHLY, CDR2 FYNNEI. CDR3 residues: CASSVKATQYF. The CDR3, as DNA: TGTGCCAGCAGTGTTAAGGCGACCCAGTACTTC.

This clonotype was counted a few times. The chain joins TRBV7-8 to TRBJ1-5, with D uncertain. Germline lookup yields CDR1 SGHVS and CDR2 FQNEAQ. This CDR3 is built from 16 residues. Between the trimmed V and J ends, which lost 5 bases and 1 base, there was a span of 15 bases. Written as DNA, the CDR3 is TGTGCCAGCAGCCCTTCAGGCCGGGTGAGCAATCAGCCCCAGCATTTT. It codes for CASSPSGRVSNQPQHF.

This chain links TRBV5-5 with TRBJ2-2; D may be TRBD1 (5 bases). This CDR3 is built from 16 residues. CDR1 and CDR2 from the germline V gene are SGHKS and YYEKEE (reference sequence). Deletions cut 4 bases from V and 5 bases from J, with 18 bases between. The CDR3 DNA is TGTGCCAGCAGCCCTGGCGTAGGGGTAGGGACCGGGGAGCTGTTTTTT. This gives the protein CASSPGVGVGTGELFF.

The V and J genes are TRBV11-1 and TRBJ2-1, with 7 bases matching TRBD1. The CDR3 has 17 residues. CDR1 SGHAT and CDR2 FQDESV come from the germline V gene (reference sequence). The V gene end was trimmed by 1 base and the J gene end by 0 bases; junction bases not matched to a gene: 6. For the CDR3, the DNA is TGTGCCAGCAGCTTAGTCCCCGAGGGGGCCTCCTACAATGAGCAGTTCTTC. Its translation: CASSLVPEGASYNEQFF.

This clonotype has only a few counts. The chain employs TRBV6-2 or TRBV6-3 and TRBJ2-2; 9 bases agree with TRBD2. The ends lost 2 bases at V and 3 bases at J; junction bases unmatched: 7. This CDR3 comprises 17 residues. In germline, CDR1 is MNHEY, CDR2 SVGEGT. The CDR3 nucleotides are TGTGCCAGCAGTTACCCAAGCGGGGGGTCTTACACCGGGGAGCTGTTTTTT. Residues: CASSYPSGGSYTGELFF.

This clonotype was seen more than once but under ten times. V and J are TRBV13 and TRBJ1-1; unclear D gene. This CDR3 is built from 14 residues. V dropped 2 bases and J dropped 1 base, with 8 bases sitting between them. Germline loops: CDR1 PRHDT, CDR2 FYEKMQ (reference sequence). DNA for the CDR3: TGTGCCAGCAGCTTACGGAAGGGGAACACTGAAGCTTTCTTT. It encodes CASSLRKGNTEAFF.

This chain links TRBV3-1 with TRBJ1-5; the match to TRBD1 covers 7 bases. The CDR3 totals 14 residues. The junction had 2 bases not matched to a gene; V was cut back by 3 bases and J by 3 bases. Per germline, CDR1 LGHDT and CDR2 YNNKEL (reference sequence). The CDR3 DNA follows: TGTGCCAGCAGCCAGGGACAGTACAATCAGCCCCAGCATTTT. Its translation: CASSQGQYNQPQHF.

This clonotype was detected a few times. The V gene is TRBV20-1, the J gene TRBJ2-7; the match to TRBD2 covers 7 bases. This CDR3 is built from 13 residues. The J segment lost 0 bases and the V segment lost 6 bases, leaving 5 bases of the junction unmatched. Looked up from germline, CDR1 is DFQATT and CDR2 is SNEGSKA (reference sequence). CDR3 nucleotides: TGCAGTGCCCCGGGGGGAAACTCCTACGAGCAGTACTTC. As protein: CSAPGGNSYEQYF.

The chain combines TRBV12-3 or TRBV12-4 with TRBJ2-3; D unclear. This CDR3 contains 13 residues. Trimming took off 7 bases at V and 2 bases at J, with 10 bases between the two ends. The CDR3 DNA sequence: TGTGCCAGCATGGCCGGAGCCACAGATACGCAGTATTTT. It encodes CASMAGATDTQYF.

The gene calls are TRBV11-2 and TRBJ2-5, with 14 bases identical to TRBD2. V lost 5 bases and J lost 4; bases outside the gene matches: 6. Germline V gives CDR1 SGHAT, CDR2 FQNNGV. The CDR3 length is 16 residues. Here the CDR3 reads CASSPGLAGGGETQYF. The CDR3 DNA follows: TGTGCCAGCAGCCCAGGACTAGCGGGGGGTGGAGAGACCCAGTACTTC.